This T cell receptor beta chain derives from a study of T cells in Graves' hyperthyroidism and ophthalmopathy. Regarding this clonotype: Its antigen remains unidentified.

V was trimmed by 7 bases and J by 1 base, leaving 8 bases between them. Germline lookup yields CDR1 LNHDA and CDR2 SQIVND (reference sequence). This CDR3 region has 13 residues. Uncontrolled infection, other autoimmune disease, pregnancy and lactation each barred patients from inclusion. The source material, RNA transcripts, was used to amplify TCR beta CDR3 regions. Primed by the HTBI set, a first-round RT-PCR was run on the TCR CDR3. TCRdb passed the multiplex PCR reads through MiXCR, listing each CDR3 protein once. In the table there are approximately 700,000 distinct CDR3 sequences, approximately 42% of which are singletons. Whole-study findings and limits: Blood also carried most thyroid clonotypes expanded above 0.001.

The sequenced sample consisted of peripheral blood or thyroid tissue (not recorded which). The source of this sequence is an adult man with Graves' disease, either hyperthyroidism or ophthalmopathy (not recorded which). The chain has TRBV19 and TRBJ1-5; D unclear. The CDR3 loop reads CASTEYSNQPQHF. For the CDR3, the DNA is TGTGCCAGTACTGAATACAGCAATCAGCCCCAGCATTTT.